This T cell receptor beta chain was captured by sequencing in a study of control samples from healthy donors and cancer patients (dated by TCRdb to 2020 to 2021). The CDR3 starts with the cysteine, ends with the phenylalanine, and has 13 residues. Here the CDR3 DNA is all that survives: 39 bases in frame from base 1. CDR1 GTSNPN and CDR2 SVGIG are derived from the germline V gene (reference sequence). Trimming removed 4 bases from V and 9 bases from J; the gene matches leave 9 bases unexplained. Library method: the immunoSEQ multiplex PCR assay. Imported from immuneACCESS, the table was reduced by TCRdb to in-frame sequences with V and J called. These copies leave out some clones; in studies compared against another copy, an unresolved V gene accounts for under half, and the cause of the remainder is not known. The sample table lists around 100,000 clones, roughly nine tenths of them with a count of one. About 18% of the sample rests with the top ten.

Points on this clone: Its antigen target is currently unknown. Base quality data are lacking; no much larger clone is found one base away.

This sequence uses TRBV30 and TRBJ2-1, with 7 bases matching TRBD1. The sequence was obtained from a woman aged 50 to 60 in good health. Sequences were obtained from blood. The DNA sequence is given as TGTGCCTGGAACCCATTGACAGGGAGTGAGCAGTTCTTC. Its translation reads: CAWNPLTGSEQFF. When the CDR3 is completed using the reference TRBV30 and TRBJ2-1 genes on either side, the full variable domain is SQTIHQWPATLVQPVGSPLSLECTVEGTSNPNLYWYRQAAGRGLQLLFYSVGIGQISSEVPQNLSASRPQDRQFILSSKKLLLSDSGFYLCAWNPLTGSEQFFGPGTRLTVL.